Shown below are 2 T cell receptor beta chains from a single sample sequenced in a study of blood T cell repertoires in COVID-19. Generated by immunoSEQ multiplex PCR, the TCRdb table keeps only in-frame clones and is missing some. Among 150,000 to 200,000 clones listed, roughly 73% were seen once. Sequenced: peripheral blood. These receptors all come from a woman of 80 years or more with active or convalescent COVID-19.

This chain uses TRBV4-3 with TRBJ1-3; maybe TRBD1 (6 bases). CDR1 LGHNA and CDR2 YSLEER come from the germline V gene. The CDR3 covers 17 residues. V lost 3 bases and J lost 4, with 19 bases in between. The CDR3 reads CASSQGGAGARGNTIYF. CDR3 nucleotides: TGCGCCAGCAGCCAGGGGGGAGCGGGGGCACGAGGAAACACCATATATTTT.

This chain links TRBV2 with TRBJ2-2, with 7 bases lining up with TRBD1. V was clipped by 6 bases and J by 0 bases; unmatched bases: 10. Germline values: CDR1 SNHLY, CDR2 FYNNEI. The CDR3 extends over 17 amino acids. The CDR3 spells CASSDPWTGTNTGELFF. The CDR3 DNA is TGTGCCAGCAGCGACCCTTGGACAGGCACGAACACCGGGGAGCTGTTTTTT.